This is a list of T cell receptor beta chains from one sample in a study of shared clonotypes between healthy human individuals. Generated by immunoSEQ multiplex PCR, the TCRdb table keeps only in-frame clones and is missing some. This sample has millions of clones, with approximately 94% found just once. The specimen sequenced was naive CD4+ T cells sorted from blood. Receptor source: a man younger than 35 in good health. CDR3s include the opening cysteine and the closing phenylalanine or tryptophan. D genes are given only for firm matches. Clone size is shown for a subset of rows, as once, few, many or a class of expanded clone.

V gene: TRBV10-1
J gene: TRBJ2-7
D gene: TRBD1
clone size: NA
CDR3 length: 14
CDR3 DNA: TGCGCCAGCAGTAAGGGGCAGGGGGCAAACGAGCAGTACTTC
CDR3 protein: CASSKGQGANEQYF

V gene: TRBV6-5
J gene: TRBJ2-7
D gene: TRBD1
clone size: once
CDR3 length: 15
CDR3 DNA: TGTGCCAGCAGTTACTCCTGGGACAGAGACTACGAGCAGTACTTC
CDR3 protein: CASSYSWDRDYEQYF

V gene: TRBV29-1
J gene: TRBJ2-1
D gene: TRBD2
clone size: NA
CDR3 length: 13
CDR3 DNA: TGCAGCCAAACTAGCGGGACAAATAATGAGCAGTTCTTC
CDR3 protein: CSQTSGTNNEQFF

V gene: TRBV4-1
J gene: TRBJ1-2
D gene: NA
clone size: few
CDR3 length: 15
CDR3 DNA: TGCGCCAGCAGCCAAGCTGTGACGGGGAACTATGGCTACACCTTC
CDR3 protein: CASSQAVTGNYGYTF

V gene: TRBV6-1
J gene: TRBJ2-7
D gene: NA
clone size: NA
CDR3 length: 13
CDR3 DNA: TGTGCCAGCAGTGAAGGGGTCCCCCTTTGGCAGTACTTC
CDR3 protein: CASSEGVPLWQYF

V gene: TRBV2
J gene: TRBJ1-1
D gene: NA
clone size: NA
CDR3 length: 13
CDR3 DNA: TGTGCCAGCAGTGAACAACCCAACACTGAAGCTTTCTTT
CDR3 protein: CASSEQPNTEAFF

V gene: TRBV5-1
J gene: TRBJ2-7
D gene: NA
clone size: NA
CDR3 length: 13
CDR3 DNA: TGCGCCAGCAGCGTGGGACCCCTCTACGAGCAGTACTTC
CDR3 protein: CASSVGPLYEQYF

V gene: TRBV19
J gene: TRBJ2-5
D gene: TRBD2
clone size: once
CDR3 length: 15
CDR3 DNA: TGTGCCAGTAGTTCCTCTAGCGGGGCACAAGAGACCCAGTACTTC
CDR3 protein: CASSSSSGAQETQYF

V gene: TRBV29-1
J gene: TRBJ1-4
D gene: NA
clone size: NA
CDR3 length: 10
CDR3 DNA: TGCAGCGTTTGGGTTGAAAAACTGTTTTTT
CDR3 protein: CSVWVEKLFF

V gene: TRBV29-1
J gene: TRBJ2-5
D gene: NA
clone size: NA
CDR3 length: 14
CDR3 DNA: TGCAGCGTTGCCAGGGATCAGCTTTCTGAGACCCAGTACTTC
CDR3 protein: CSVARDQLSETQYF

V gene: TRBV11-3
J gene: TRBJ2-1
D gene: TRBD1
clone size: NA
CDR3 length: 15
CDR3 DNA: TGTGCCAGCAGCTTCGGACAGGGGGCTGCAGATGAGCAGTTCTTC
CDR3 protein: CASSFGQGAADEQFF

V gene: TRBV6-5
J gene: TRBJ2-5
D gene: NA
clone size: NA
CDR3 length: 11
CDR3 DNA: TGTGCCAGCAGGGGGAGGGAGACCCAGTACTTC
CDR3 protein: CASRGRETQYF

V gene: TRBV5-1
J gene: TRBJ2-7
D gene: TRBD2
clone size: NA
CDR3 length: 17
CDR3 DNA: TGCGCCAGCAGCTCGGGGACTAGCGGGAGGCGCGCCTACGAGCAGTACTTC
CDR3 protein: CASSSGTSGRRAYEQYF

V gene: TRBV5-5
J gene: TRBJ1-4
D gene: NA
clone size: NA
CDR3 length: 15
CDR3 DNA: TGTGCCAGCAGCTCCTTAGGGGCAACTAATGAAAAACTGTTTTTT
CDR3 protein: CASSSLGATNEKLFF

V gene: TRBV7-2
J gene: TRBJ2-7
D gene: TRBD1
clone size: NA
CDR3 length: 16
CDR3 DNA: TGTGCCAGCAGCTTAGTATGGAGAACAGGGGGCGACGAGCAGTACTTC
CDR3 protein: CASSLVWRTGGDEQYF

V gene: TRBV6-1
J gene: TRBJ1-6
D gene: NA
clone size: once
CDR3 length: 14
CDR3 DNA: TGTGCCAGCATTGTTCAGGGCGGAGTAGGACCCCTCCACTTT
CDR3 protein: CASIVQGGVGPLHF

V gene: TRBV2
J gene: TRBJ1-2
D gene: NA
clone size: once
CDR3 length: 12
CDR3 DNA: TGTGCCAGCAGTGACCGAACCTATGGCTACACCTTC
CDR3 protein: CASSDRTYGYTF

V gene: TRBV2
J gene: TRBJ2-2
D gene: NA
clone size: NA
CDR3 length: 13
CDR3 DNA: TGTGCCAGCACGCAAAGGTACCCCGGGGAGCTGTTTTTT
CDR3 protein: CASTQRYPGELFF

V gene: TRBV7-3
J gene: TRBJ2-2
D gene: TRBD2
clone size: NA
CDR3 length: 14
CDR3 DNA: TGTGCCAGCAGCTGGGACTACAACACCGGGGAGCTGTTTTTT
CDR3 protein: CASSWDYNTGELFF

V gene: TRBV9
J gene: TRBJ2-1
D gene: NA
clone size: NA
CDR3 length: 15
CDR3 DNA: TGTGCCAGCAGCGTAGATGGGGGAGAGTCTGATGAGCAGTTCTTC
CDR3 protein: CASSVDGGESDEQFF

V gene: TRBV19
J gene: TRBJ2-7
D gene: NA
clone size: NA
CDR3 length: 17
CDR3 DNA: TGTGCCAGTAGTATAGCCTTACCACGACAGGTCTCCTACGAGCAGTACTTC
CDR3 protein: CASSIALPRQVSYEQYF

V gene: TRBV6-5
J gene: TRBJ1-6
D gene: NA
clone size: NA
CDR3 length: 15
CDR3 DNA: TGTGCCAGCAGTTACGCGACAGTCTTGGGTTCACCCCTCCACTTT
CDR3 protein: CASSYATVLGSPLHF

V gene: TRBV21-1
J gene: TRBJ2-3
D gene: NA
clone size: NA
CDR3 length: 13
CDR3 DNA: TGTGCCAGCAGCAAAGAAGGTACAGATACGCAGTATTTT
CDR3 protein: CASSKEGTDTQYF

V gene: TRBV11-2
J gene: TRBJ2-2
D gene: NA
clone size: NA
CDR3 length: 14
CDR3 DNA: TGTGCCAGCAGCTCAGGTGGGAACACCGGGGAGCTGTTTTTT
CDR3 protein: CASSSGGNTGELFF

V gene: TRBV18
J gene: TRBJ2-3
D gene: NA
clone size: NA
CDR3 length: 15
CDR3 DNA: TGTGCCAGCTCACCACGTGACTACGCGGGGGATACGCAGTATTTT
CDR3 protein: CASSPRDYAGDTQYF

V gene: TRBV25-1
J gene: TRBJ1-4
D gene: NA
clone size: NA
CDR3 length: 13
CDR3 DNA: TGTGCCAGCATTCGACCGGGGCTTGAAAAACTGTTTTTT
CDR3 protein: CASIRPGLEKLFF

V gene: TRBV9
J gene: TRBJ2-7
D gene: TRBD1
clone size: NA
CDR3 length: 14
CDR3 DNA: TGTGCCAGCAGCACGGGACAGGGGGCCTACGAGCAGTACTTC
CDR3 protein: CASSTGQGAYEQYF

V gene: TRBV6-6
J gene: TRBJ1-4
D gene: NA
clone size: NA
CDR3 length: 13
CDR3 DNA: TGTGCCAGCAGTTACCAACCGAGCGAAAAACTGTTTTTT
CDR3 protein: CASSYQPSEKLFF

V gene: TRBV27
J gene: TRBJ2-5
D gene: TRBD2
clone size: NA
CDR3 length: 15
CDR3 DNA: TGTGCCAGCAGGAGAGCGGGGGGAATTGTAGAGACCCAGTACTTC
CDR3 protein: CASRRAGGIVETQYF

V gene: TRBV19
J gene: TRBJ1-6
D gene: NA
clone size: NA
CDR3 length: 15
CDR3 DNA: TGTGCCAGTAGTATAGGTACCGCGGATAGTTCACCCCTCCACTTT
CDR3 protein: CASSIGTADSSPLHF

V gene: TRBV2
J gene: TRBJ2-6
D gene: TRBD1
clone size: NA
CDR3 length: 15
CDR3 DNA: TGTGCCAGCAGTGCGACAGGGCCCGGGGCCAACGTCCTGACTTTC
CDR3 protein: CASSATGPGANVLTF

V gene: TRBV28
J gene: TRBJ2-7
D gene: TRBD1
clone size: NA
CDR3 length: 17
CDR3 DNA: TGTGCCAGCAGTTTCGCCCTCCGGGACAGGGGAAACTACGAGCAGTACTTC
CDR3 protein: CASSFALRDRGNYEQYF

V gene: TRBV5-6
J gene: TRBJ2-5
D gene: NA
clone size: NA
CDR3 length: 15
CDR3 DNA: TGTGCCAGCAGCTACTGGAGCAGGGTGAGAGAGACCCAGTACTTC
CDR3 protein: CASSYWSRVRETQYF

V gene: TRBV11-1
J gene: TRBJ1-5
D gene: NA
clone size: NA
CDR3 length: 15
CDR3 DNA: TGTGCCAGCAGCTCCCTTCGGGGGGGGAATCAGCCCCAGCATTTT
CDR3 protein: CASSSLRGGNQPQHF

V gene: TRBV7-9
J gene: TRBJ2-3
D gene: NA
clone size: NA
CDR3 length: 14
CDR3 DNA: TGTGCCAGCAGCGCAAGCTCTAGCACAGATACGCAGTATTTT
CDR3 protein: CASSASSSTDTQYF

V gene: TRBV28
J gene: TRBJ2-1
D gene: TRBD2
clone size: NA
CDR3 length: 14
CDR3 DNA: TGTGCCATCCTCGGGAGGCGGCAGGTCGATGAGCAGTTCTTC
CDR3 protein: CAILGRRQVDEQFF

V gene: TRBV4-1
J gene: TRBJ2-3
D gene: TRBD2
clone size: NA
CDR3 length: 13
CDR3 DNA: TGCGCCAGCCTCGGGACTAGCAGAGATACGCAGTATTTT
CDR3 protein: CASLGTSRDTQYF

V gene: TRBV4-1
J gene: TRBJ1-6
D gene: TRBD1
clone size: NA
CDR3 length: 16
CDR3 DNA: TGCGCCAGCAGCCTAACCGGGACAGGGGTTAATTCACCCCTCCACTTT
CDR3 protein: CASSLTGTGVNSPLHF

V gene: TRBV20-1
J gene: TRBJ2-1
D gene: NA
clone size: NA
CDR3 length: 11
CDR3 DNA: TGCGGTTACCGGGACAACAATGAGCAGTTCTTC
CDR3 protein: CGYRDNNEQFF

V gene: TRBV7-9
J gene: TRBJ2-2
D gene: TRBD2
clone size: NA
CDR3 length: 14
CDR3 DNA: TGTGCCAGCAGCCGTAGCGGGAGTGGTGGGGAGCTGTTTTTT
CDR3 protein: CASSRSGSGGELFF

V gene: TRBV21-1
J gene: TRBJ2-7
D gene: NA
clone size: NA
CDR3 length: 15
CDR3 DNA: TGTGCCAGCAGCCTTATAATCCCTTTCTCCTACGAGCAGTACTTC
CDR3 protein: CASSLIIPFSYEQYF

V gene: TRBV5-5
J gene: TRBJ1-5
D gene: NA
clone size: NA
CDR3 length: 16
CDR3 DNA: TGTGCCAGCAGCTTGACTACAGGGACCCCTAATCAGCCCCAGCATTTT
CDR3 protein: CASSLTTGTPNQPQHF

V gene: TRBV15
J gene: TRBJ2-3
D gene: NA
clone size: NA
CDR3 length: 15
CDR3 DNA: TGTGCCACCAGCAGACTACAGGGCTCCACAGATACGCAGTATTTT
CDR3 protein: CATSRLQGSTDTQYF

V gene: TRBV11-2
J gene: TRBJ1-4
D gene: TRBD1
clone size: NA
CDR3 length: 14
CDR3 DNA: TGTGCCAGCAGCTACGAGACAGGGCGTGAAAAACTGTTTTTT
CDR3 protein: CASSYETGREKLFF

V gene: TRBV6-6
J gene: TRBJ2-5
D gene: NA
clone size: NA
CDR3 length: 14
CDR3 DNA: TGTGCCAGCAGTTCTCGAGTGATCCAAGAGACCCAGTACTTC
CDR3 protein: CASSSRVIQETQYF

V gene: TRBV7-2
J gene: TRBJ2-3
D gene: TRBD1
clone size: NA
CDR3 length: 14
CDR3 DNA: TGTGCCAGCAGAGTGGGACAGGTCACAGATACGCAGTATTTT
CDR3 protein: CASRVGQVTDTQYF

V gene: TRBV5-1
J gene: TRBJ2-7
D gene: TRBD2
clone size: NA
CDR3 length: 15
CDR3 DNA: TGCGCCAGCAGCAAGGAGACTAGCGGGATCTACGAGCAGTACTTC
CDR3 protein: CASSKETSGIYEQYF

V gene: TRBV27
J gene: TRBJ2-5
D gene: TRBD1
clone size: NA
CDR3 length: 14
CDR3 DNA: TGTGCCAGCAGGAGACAGGGCTCGGGAGAGACCCAGTACTTC
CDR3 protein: CASRRQGSGETQYF

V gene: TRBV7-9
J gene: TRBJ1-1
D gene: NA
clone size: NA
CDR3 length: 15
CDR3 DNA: TGTGCCAGCAGCTTCAACAGGGACTCTGGAGCTGAAGCTTTCTTT
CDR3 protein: CASSFNRDSGAEAFF

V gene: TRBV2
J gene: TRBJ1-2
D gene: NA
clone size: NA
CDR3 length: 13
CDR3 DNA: TGTGCCAGTGCCGGGACTCTGGGCCGTGGCTACACCTTC
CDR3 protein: CASAGTLGRGYTF

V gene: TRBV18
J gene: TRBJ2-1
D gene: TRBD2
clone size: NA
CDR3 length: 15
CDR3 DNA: TGTGCCAGCTCACCGCGACTAGCGGGAGGGAATGAGCAGTTCTTC
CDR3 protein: CASSPRLAGGNEQFF

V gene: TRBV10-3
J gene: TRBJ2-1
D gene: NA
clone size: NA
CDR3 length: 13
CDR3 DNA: TGTGCCATCAGTACCGGGAGCCGCAATGAGCAGTTCTTC
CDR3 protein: CAISTGSRNEQFF

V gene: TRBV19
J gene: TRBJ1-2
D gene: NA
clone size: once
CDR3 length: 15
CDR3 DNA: TGTGCCAGTCTGACAGCGGGGGGCAGTTTCTATGGCTACACCTTC
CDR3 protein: CASLTAGGSFYGYTF

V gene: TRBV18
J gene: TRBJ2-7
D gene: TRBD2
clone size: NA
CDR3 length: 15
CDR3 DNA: TGTGCCAGCTCACCCGGAAGCGGGGGGGCGGGAGAGCAGTACTTC
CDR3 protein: CASSPGSGGAGEQYF

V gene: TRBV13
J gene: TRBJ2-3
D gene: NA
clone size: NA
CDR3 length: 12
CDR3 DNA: TGTGCCAGCAGCTCCAGCACAGATACGCAGTATTTT
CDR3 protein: CASSSSTDTQYF

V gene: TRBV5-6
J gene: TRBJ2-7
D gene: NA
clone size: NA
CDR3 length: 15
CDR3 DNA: TGTGCCAGCAGCGGCCCGACGGAGGGGGACTACGAGCAGTACTTC
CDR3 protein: CASSGPTEGDYEQYF

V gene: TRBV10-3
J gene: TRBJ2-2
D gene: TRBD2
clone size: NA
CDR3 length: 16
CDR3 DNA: TGTGCCATCAGTGAGTCTCTAGCGGGATTAGCCGGGGAGCTGTTTTTT
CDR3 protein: CAISESLAGLAGELFF